The clone carrying this T cell receptor beta chain has a handful of counts. Antigen specificity is unknown. This sample is part of a study of identical twins. Findings and limits, study-wide: An excess of low generation probability was shown by twin-shared out-of-frame alpha sequences.

TCRdb itself ran the 5' RACE reads through MiXCR, one entry per CDR3 protein. This sample has 350,000 to 600,000 distinct CDR3 sequences, with 13% to 15% found just once. V lost 1 base and J 6 bases, leaving 10 bases between the germline ends. The CDR3 spans 14 residues. In germline, CDR1 is SGHTA, CDR2 FQGNSA. The same sample was also used in a study of yellow fever vaccine responses in identical twins.

This chain connects TRBV7-2 to TRBJ2-1, with TRBD1 as a possible D gene (5 bases). The sequenced sample consisted of CD4+ T cells sorted from blood. The TCR comes from a woman aged 18-35 years in good health. In DNA, the CDR3 is TGTGCCAGCAGCTTAGGGGGCCAGGCCAATGAGCAGTTCTTC. Translated: CASSLGGQANEQFF.